This T cell receptor beta chain was identified in a study of blood T cell repertoires in COVID-19. Study in general: Acute and convalescent COVID-19 specimens originated in the United States, Italy and Spain.

Only in-frame clones appear in the TCRdb table, and some are missing; sequencing was by immunoSEQ multiplex PCR. The sample lists fewer than 350,000 clones; approximately 83% were seen once. Categorization into cohorts depended on clinical history that participants reported. The sample was PBMCs or T cells enriched from blood (not recorded which). This receptor was identified in a man aged 30 to 45 who had recovered from COVID-19.

CDR3 nucleotides: TGTGCCAGCAAACGGGGGGGGTTTTCACCCCTCCACTTT. Its translation is CASKRGGFSPLHF. V and J are TRBV9 and TRBJ1-6; D may be TRBD1 (5 bases). The V end lost 6 bases, the J end lost 9 bases, and 13 bases lay between the germline ends. Germline CDR1 SGDLS, CDR2 YYNGEE. This CDR3 is 13 amino acids long.